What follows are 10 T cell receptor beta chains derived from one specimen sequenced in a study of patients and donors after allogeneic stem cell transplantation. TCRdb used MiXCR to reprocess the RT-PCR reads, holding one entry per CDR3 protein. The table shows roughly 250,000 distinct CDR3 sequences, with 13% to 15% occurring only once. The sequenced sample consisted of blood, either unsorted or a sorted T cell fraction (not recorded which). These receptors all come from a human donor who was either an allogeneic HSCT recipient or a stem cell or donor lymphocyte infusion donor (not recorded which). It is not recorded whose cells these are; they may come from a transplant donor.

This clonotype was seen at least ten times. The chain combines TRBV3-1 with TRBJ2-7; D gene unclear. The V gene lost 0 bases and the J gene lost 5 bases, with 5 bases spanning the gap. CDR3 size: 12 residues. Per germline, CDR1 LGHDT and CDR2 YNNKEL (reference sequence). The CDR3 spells CASSQERNEQYF. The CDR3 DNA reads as TGTGCCAGCAGCCAAGAAAGGAACGAGCAGTACTTC.

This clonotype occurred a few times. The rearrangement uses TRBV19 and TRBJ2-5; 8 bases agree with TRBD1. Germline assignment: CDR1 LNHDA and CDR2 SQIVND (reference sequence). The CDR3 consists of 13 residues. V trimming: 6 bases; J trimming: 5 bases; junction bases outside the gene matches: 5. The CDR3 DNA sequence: TGTGCCAGTAGCAAGAACAGGGGGGAGACCCAGTACTTC. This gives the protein CASSKNRGETQYF.

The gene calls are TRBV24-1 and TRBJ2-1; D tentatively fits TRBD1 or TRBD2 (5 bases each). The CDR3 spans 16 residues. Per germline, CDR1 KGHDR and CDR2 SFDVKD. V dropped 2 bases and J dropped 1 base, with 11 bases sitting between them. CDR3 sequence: CATSDSVGESYNEQFF. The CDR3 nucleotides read TGTGCCACCAGTGATTCTGTGGGGGAGTCCTACAATGAGCAGTTCTTC.

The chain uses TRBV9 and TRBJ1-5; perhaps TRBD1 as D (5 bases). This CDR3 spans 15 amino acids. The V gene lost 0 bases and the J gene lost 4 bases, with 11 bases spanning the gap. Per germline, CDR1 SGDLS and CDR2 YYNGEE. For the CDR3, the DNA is TGTGCCAGCAGCGTAGGCCAGGGCTGGAATCAGCCCCAGCATTTT. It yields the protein CASSVGQGWNQPQHF.

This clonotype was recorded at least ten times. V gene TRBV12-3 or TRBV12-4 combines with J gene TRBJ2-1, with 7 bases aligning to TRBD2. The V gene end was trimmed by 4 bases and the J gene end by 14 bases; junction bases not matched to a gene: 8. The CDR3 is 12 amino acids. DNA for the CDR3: TGTGCCAGCAGTTGGGGGGGATCGGGGGAGTTCTTC. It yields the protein CASSWGGSGEFF.

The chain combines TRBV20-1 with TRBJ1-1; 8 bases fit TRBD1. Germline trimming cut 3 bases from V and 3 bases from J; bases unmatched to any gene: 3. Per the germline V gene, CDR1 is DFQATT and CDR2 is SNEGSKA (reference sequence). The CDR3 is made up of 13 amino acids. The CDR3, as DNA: TGCAGTGCTAGCGTACAGGGGGACACTGAAGCTTTCTTT. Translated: CSASVQGDTEAFF.

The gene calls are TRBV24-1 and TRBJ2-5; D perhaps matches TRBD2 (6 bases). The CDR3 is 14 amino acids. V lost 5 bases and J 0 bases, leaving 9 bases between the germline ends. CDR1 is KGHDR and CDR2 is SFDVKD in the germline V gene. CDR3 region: CATSVGGDQETQYF. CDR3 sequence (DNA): TGTGCCACCAGTGTGGGGGGTGACCAAGAGACCCAGTACTTC.

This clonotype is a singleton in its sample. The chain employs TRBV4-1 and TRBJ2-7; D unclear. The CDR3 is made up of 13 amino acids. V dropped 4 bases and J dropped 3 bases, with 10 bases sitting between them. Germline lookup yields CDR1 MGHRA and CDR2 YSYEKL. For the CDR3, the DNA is TGCGCCAGCAGCCTGGACGGAGACTACGAGCAGTACTTC. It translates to CASSLDGDYEQYF.

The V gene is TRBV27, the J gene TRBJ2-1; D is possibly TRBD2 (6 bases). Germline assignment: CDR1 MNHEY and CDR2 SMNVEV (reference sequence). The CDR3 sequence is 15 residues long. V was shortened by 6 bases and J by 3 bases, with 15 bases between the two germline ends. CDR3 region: CASSWGGTSYNEQFF. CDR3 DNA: TGTGCCAGCAGCTGGGGCGGGACCAGCTACAATGAGCAGTTCTTC.

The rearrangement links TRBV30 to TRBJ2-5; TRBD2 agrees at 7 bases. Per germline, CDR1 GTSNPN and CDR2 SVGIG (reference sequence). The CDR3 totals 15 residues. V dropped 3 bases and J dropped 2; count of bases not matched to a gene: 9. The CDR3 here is CAWSMGEGYQETQYF. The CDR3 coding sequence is TGTGCCTGGAGCATGGGGGAGGGATATCAAGAGACCCAGTACTTC.